The present T cell receptor (beta chain) was sequenced within a study of cytomegalovirus exposure and HLA in healthy donors. The PCR contained 60 Vbeta and 13 Jbeta primers. Profiling relied on immunoSEQ multiplex PCR, and the TCRdb table lists in-frame clones only, not all of them. The profile shows tens of thousands of clones, approximately 75% of them singletons. Details on this clone: The antigen is unknown.

Study-level results: Later analysis associated a missense DCLRE1C variant with TCR beta V- and J-gene trimming.

This receptor was identified in a man in his 60s in good health and CMV-seropositive. Material for sequencing was PBMCs.

This chain's CDR3 is CASSLVAGPGELFF. CDR3 coding DNA: TGTGCCAGCAGCTTAGTGGCGGGGCCCGGGGAGCTGTTTTTT. The chain uses TRBV7-9 and TRBJ2-2, with D maybe TRBD2 (6 bases). The germline gives CDR1 SEHNR, CDR2 FQNEAQ (reference sequence). This CDR3 spans 14 amino acids. Between the trimmed V and J ends, which lost 1 base and 6 bases, there was a span of 9 bases.